The clone carrying this T cell receptor (beta chain) occurred many times. The sample's time point: pre-sensitization, week 0. The treatment here: therapeutic diphenylcyclopropenone sensitization with weekly scalp DPC. Venepuncture was done earlier than the placement of each patch test. This sample is drawn from a study of human T cells and chemical hapten exposure. In the authors' methods: Sample-level TCR yields exhibited a median of approximately 96,000, with a range of roughly 20,000 to 750,000. TCRdb fed the RACE reads into MiXCR, producing one record per CDR3 protein. In this record, the V and J calls reflect TCRdb's handling and not the investigators' own analysis. The data hold fewer than 140,000 distinct CDR3 sequences, with 12% observed a single time. Looked up from germline, CDR1 is DFQATT and CDR2 is SNEGSKA (reference sequence). Trimming took 4 bases from V and 6 from J; bases not matched to a gene: 2. The CDR3 length is 12 residues.

The sequence was obtained from a woman in her 50s with alopecia areata. Some clones in this sample may be carry-over from other donors' samples. Sequencing used whole blood, obtained in connection with sensitization to the hapten diphenylcyclopropenone (DPC). The chain joins TRBV20-1 to TRBJ1-2; TRBD1 matches at 10 bases. CDR3 bases: TGCAGTGCTAAAGGACAGGGGGATGGCTACACCTTC. Its translation is CSAKGQGDGYTF.